The rows below give T cell receptor beta chains drawn from one sample of a study of blood T cell repertoires in COVID-19. Here immunoSEQ multiplex PCR was the method, and the copy in TCRdb shows in-frame clones only, minus some. The sample lists 130,000 to 150,000 clones, 84% occurring once. The specimen was peripheral blood. The source is an elderly woman in a cohort sampled during active or convalescent COVID-19. The CDR3 runs from the conserved cysteine through the conserved F or W. A D gene is named only where the DNA matches it firmly. Only part of the rows carry a size: once, few, many, or a class if the clone is expanded.

CDR3 protein	CDR3 DNA	V gene	D gene	clone size	J gene
CASSPVSGAKYEQYF	TGTGCCAGCTCACCAGTTTCAGGGGCTAAGTACGAGCAGTACTTC	TRBV18	.	.	TRBJ2-7
CASSPYRDDQPQHF	TGTGCCAGCAGCCCGTACAGGGACGATCAGCCCCAGCATTTT	TRBV7-2	.	.	TRBJ1-5
CASSLGGGRETQYF	TGTGCCAGCAGCTTAGGGGGGGGGCGAGAGACCCAGTACTTC	TRBV7-2	.	.	TRBJ2-5
CASSHWGQEAFF	TGTGCCAGCAGTCATTGGGGACAGGAAGCTTTCTTT	TRBV12-3/TRBV12-4	TRBD1	.	TRBJ1-1
CASSFVVPGQGREKLFF	TGTGCCAGCAGTTTCGTTGTCCCGGGACAGGGCAGAGAAAAACTGTTTTTT	TRBV28	TRBD1	.	TRBJ1-4
CASSKHARDTNQPQHF	TGTGCCAGTAGCAAACACGCACGGGACACCAATCAGCCCCAGCATTTT	TRBV19	.	.	TRBJ1-5
CAIREDWTGSYGYTF	TGTGCCATCAGGGAGGATTGGACAGGGAGCTATGGCTACACCTTC	TRBV10-3	TRBD1	.	TRBJ1-2
CASKGNPSTDTQYF	TGTGCCAGCAAGGGGAACCCAAGCACAGATACGCAGTATTTT	TRBV2	.	.	TRBJ2-3
CAWSRVNYGYTF	TGTGCCTGGAGTCGGGTTAACTATGGCTACACCTTC	TRBV30	.	.	TRBJ1-2
CASSPPGGALGYTF	TGTGCCAGCTCACCACCAGGGGGGGCGCTTGGCTACACCTTC	TRBV18	.	.	TRBJ1-2
CASSLMRQAVTNEQFF	TGTGCCAGCAGTCTTATGAGACAGGCGGTAACCAATGAGCAGTTCTTC	TRBV27	.	.	TRBJ2-1
CASSFSAGLNNSPLHF	TGTGCCAGCAGCTTCTCGGCAGGCCTTAATAATTCACCCCTCCACTTT	TRBV7-2	.	few	TRBJ1-6
CASSRVGQGEQFF	TGCGCCAGCAGCCGTGTTGGGCAGGGTGAGCAGTTCTTC	TRBV5-1	.	.	TRBJ2-1
CASRYIAGGSTDTQYF	TGCGCCAGCAGATATATAGCGGGGGGTAGCACAGATACGCAGTATTTT	TRBV5-1	TRBD2	once	TRBJ2-3
CASSFGTNRGGELFF	TGTGCCAGCAGCTTCGGGACTAACCGCGGCGGGGAGCTGTTTTTT	TRBV5-4	TRBD2	.	TRBJ2-2
CASRRQGANTGELFF	TGCGCCAGCAGACGACAGGGGGCAAACACCGGGGAGCTGTTTTTT	TRBV5-1	TRBD1	.	TRBJ2-2
CASSQERGKVEAFF	TGCGCCAGCAGCCAAGAAAGGGGGAAGGTGGAAGCTTTCTTT	TRBV4-1	.	.	TRBJ1-1
CASSLGLAGGQLGSDTQYF	TGTGCCAGCAGCTTGGGACTAGCGGGGGGGCAACTGGGTTCAGATACGCAGTATTTT	TRBV9	TRBD2	.	TRBJ2-3
CASSPRDSTLSGNTIYF	TGTGCCAGCAGCCCGCGGGACAGCACACTCTCTGGAAACACCATATATTTT	TRBV7-2	TRBD1	.	TRBJ1-3
CASTQKGTGELFF	TGTGCCAGCACCCAAAAGGGGACCGGGGAGCTGTTTTTT	TRBV28	.	.	TRBJ2-2
CASSLYSGGARYGYTF	TGCGCCAGCAGCTTGTACAGCGGGGGCGCTCGGTATGGCTACACCTTC	TRBV5-1	.	.	TRBJ1-2
CASSRYSFGDTIYF	TGTGCCAGCAGTCGGTACAGTTTCGGGGACACCATATATTTT	TRBV28	.	.	TRBJ1-3
CASSTKLTDTQYF	TGTGCCAGCAGCACCAAACTGACAGATACGCAGTATTTT	TRBV5-6	.	.	TRBJ2-3
CASSFSNSNNSPLHF	TGTGCCAGCAGCTTCAGTAACAGCAATAATTCACCCCTCCACTTT	TRBV11-2	.	.	TRBJ1-6
CASSSSVAPGGRADTQYF	TGTGCCAGCAGCTCCTCCGTTGCTCCGGGGGGGCGGGCAGATACGCAGTATTTT	TRBV7-2	TRBD2	.	TRBJ2-3
CSVAHRRGTGNTGELFF	TGCAGCGTAGCACACAGGAGGGGGACAGGGAACACCGGGGAGCTGTTTTTT	TRBV29-1	TRBD1	.	TRBJ2-2
CASSLDRELNTEAFF	TGTGCCAGCTCACTAGACAGGGAACTGAACACTGAAGCTTTCTTT	TRBV18	TRBD1	.	TRBJ1-1
CASSVTGQGFHEQFF	TGCGCCAGCAGCGTCACGGGACAGGGATTCCATGAGCAGTTCTTC	TRBV5-1	TRBD1	.	TRBJ2-1
CSVVGTSGGYTDTQYF	TGCAGCGTCGTAGGGACTAGCGGGGGATACACAGATACGCAGTATTTT	TRBV29-1	TRBD2	.	TRBJ2-3
CASSDGQGALAEAFF	TGTGCCAGCAGCGATGGACAGGGGGCGCTTGCTGAAGCTTTCTTT	TRBV7-6	TRBD1	.	TRBJ1-1
CASSQGTGYAGELFF	TGTGCCAGCAGCCAAGGGACGGGATACGCCGGGGAGCTGTTTTTT	TRBV4-2	.	.	TRBJ2-2
CASSKTGGFGEKLFF	TGTGCCAGCAGTAAAACAGGGGGGTTTGGAGAAAAACTGTTTTTT	TRBV6-5	TRBD1	few	TRBJ1-4
CAISDPLTNTEAFF	TGTGCCATCAGTGACCCTCTCACTAACACTGAAGCTTTCTTT	TRBV10-3	.	.	TRBJ1-1
CASRGLAGEVETQYF	TGTGCCAGCAGGGGACTAGCGGGGGAAGTAGAGACCCAGTACTTC	TRBV6-5	TRBD2	.	TRBJ2-5
CASSFGADTQYF	TGTGCCAGCAGCTTCGGGGCAGATACGCAGTATTTT	TRBV7-2	.	.	TRBJ2-3
CASRTTGGTDTQYF	TGTGCCAGCAGAACAACAGGGGGCACAGATACGCAGTATTTT	TRBV6-6	TRBD1	.	TRBJ2-3
CASSPGLENTEAFF	TGTGCCAGCTCACCGGGGCTGGAGAACACTGAAGCTTTCTTT	TRBV18	.	.	TRBJ1-1
CATSDDRLPTGELFF	TGTGCCACCAGTGATGACAGGCTTCCCACCGGGGAGCTGTTTTTT	TRBV24-1	.	.	TRBJ2-2
CASSQAGSQGHYGYTF	TGTGCCAGCAGCCAAGCCGGTTCTCAGGGTCACTATGGCTACACCTTC	TRBV4-2	.	.	TRBJ1-2
CASSYTAGGPYEQYF	TGTGCCAGCAGTTACACGGCGGGGGGCCCCTACGAGCAGTACTTC	TRBV6-2/TRBV6-3	TRBD2	once	TRBJ2-7